This passage covers 22 T cell receptor beta chains from one sample sequenced in a study of human T cells and chemical hapten exposure. MiXCR, run by TCRdb on the RACE reads, gives a single entry per CDR3 protein. The table includes a few hundred thousand distinct CDR3 sequences, about 6% detected once. The time point denotes: patch test 2, 6 weeks after DPC sensitization. Treatment in this sample: therapeutic diphenylcyclopropenone sensitization with weekly scalp DPC. Source: whole blood, taken in connection with sensitization to the hapten diphenylcyclopropenone (DPC). The receptors shown here come from a young woman with alopecia areata. Some clones in this sample may be carry-over from other donors' samples.

In its sample, this clonotype was seen many times. V usage is TRBV20-1 and J usage is TRBJ2-3; 8 positions match TRBD2. Germline assignment: CDR1 DFQATT and CDR2 SNEGSKA (reference sequence). The CDR3 consists of 14 residues. Germline trimming cut 8 bases from V and 4 bases from J; bases unmatched to any gene: 11. The CDR3 loop reads CSMLGLESSDTQYF. CDR3 nucleotides: TGCAGTATGCTGGGACTAGAGAGTTCAGATACGCAGTATTTT.

There are many counts of this clonotype. This sequence joins TRBV2 and TRBJ1-1; D is possibly TRBD1 (6 bases). This CDR3 spans 14 amino acids. Per germline, CDR1 SNHLY and CDR2 FYNNEI. The V end was cut by 8 bases, the J end by 4 bases, with 17 bases between. CDR3 nucleotides: TGTGCCAGCGTGGATCAGGGGCAGGTCACTGAAGCTTTCTTT. This encodes CASVDQGQVTEAFF.

The table lists this clonotype with many counts. This sequence joins TRBV12-3 or TRBV12-4 and TRBJ1-2; tentatively, D is TRBD1 (5 bases). This CDR3 comprises 14 residues. Trimming took off 3 bases at V and 7 bases at J, with 15 bases between the two ends. CDR3 sequence reads: CASSFGREVGGYTF. CDR3 DNA: TGTGCCAGCAGTTTCGGCAGGGAAGTTGGTGGCTACACCTTC.

This rearrangement joins TRBV27 to TRBJ2-2, with 12 bases matching TRBD2. Per the germline V gene, CDR1 is MNHEY and CDR2 is SMNVEV (reference sequence). The V segment lost 6 bases and the J segment 6 bases; nucleotides outside the gene matches: 2. The CDR3 consists of 14 residues. The CDR3 DNA follows: TGTGCCAGCAGACTAGCGGGGGGACCCGGGGAGCTGTTTTTT. Residues: CASRLAGGPGELFF.

The chain uses TRBV7-3 and TRBJ2-2; D call uncertain. CDR3 length: 15 residues. CDR1 is SGHTA and CDR2 is FQGTGA in the germline V gene. V was shortened by 3 bases and J by 0 bases, with 8 bases between the two germline ends. The CDR3 sequence: CASSFRPTNTGELFF. The DNA for the CDR3 is TGTGCCAGCAGCTTCCGACCCACGAACACCGGGGAGCTGTTTTTT.

Many counts were recorded for this clonotype. The chain joins TRBV7-2 to TRBJ2-1, with D unclear. The CDR3 consists of 11 residues. Germline V CDR1 and CDR2: SGHTA, FQGNSA. V lost 0 bases and J 9 bases, leaving 3 bases between the germline ends. CDR3 loop: CASSLAFEQFF. The CDR3 coding sequence is TGTGCCAGCAGCTTAGCCTTTGAGCAGTTCTTC.

The rearrangement joins TRBV25-1 to TRBJ2-3; D possibly corresponds to TRBD1 (6 bases). This CDR3 has 16 amino acids. In germline, CDR1 is MGHDK, CDR2 SYGVNS. Between the trimmed V and J ends, which lost 10 bases and 4 bases, there was a span of 24 bases. The CDR3 nucleotides are TGTGCCACCACGCCCCAACAGGGAAAAGGGCCAGATACGCAGTATTTT. This translates into CATTPQQGKGPDTQYF.

In its sample, this clonotype was seen a few times. The chain carries TRBV10-3 and TRBJ2-7, with 7 bases fitting TRBD1. Germline V gene data show CDR1 as ENHRY and CDR2 as SYGVKD. Germline trimming cut 4 bases from V and 0 bases from J; bases unmatched to any gene: 6. The CDR3 consists of 15 residues. CDR3 loop: CAISGGQHSSYEQYF. DNA of the CDR3: TGTGCCATCAGTGGGGGACAGCACAGCTCCTACGAGCAGTACTTC.

This clonotype was recorded at least ten times. J is TRBJ2-7 and V is TRBV4-1; a possible D gene is TRBD2 (6 bases). V lost 1 base to trimming and J lost 0 bases, with 13 bases between them. This CDR3 is built from 16 residues. Germline CDR1 is MGHRA and CDR2 is YSYEKL. Written as DNA, the CDR3 is TGCGCCAGCAGCCAAGGGATAGCGGTTAGCTCCTACGAGCAGTACTTC. This codes for CASSQGIAVSSYEQYF.

This clonotype was recorded a few times. V usage is TRBV9 and J usage is TRBJ2-3; the D is unclear. CDR3 length equals 16 residues. From germline, CDR1 is SGDLS and CDR2 YYNGEE. With 2 bases removed from V and 0 bases from J, the gap between germline ends came to 13 bases. The CDR3 DNA is TGTGCCAGCAGCGTCGGCCAGACCTTTAGCACAGATACGCAGTATTTT. Translated, it gives CASSVGQTFSTDTQYF.

This clonotype has ten or more counts. The chain links TRBV2 to TRBJ1-2; tentative D call: TRBD1 (6 bases). V was shortened by 5 bases and J by 4 bases, with 11 bases between the two germline ends. Germline V gene lookup returns CDR1 SNHLY and CDR2 FYNNEI. There are 13 residues in the CDR3. The CDR3 nucleotides are TGTGCCAGCAGTCGGGGGCAGGCCTATGGCTACACCTTC. Translation gives CASSRGQAYGYTF. The full variable domain, with the rest looked up from reference TRBV2 and TRBJ1-2, is EPEVTQTPSHQVTQMGQEVILRCVPISNHLYFYWYRQILGQKVEFLVSFYNNEISEKSEIFDDQFSVERPDGSNFTLKIRSTKLEDSAMYFCASSRGQAYGYTFGSGTRLTVV.

This clonotype appeared a few times. CDR3 region: CASSDDRGQDDYEQYF. The DNA of the CDR3 is TGTGCCAGCAGTGATGACAGGGGACAGGACGACTACGAGCAGTACTTC. This rearrangement joins TRBV2 to TRBJ2-7, with 8 nucleotides matching TRBD1. CDR1 is SNHLY and CDR2 is FYNNEI in the germline V gene. J was trimmed by 3 bases and V by 3 bases; bases with no gene match: 10. The CDR3 is made up of 16 amino acids. The variable domain in full, completed from reference TRBV2 and TRBJ2-7, reads EPEVTQTPSHQVTQMGQEVILRCVPISNHLYFYWYRQILGQKVEFLVSFYNNEISEKSEIFDDQFSVERPDGSNFTLKIRSTKLEDSAMYFCASSDDRGQDDYEQYFGPGTRLTVT.

In its sample, this clonotype was seen a few times. J is TRBJ2-5 and V is TRBV7-2; no reliable D call. The CDR3 totals 13 residues. The V gene lost 2 bases and the J gene lost 2 bases, with 6 bases spanning the gap. Looked up from germline, CDR1 is SGHTA and CDR2 is FQGNSA. The DNA for the CDR3 is TGTGCCAGCAGCTTACAACAACAAGAGACCCAGTACTTC. Translation: CASSLQQQETQYF.

This clonotype was observed a handful of times. This CDR3 is CASSFTGPETQYF. The CDR3 coding sequence is TGCGCCAGCAGCTTTACAGGGCCAGAGACCCAGTACTTC. This chain links TRBV5-1 with TRBJ2-5, with a weak D call TRBD1 (6 bases). The CDR3 covers 13 residues. The germline gives CDR1 SGHRS, CDR2 YFSETQ. V dropped 2 bases and J dropped 4 bases, with 9 bases sitting between them.

This clonotype showed up many times. The chain combines TRBV5-4 with TRBJ2-3; 8 bases match TRBD1. From germline, CDR1 is SGHNT and CDR2 YYREEE (reference sequence). V was clipped by 4 bases and J by 4 bases; unmatched bases: 5. CDR3 length: 14 residues. The CDR3 bases are TGTGCCAGCAGCACCCAGGGGGCAGCAGATACGCAGTATTTT. It encodes CASSTQGAADTQYF.

This chain uses TRBV24-1 with TRBJ2-3; D possibly uses TRBD1 or TRBD2 (6 bases each). Germline V gene sequence: CDR1 KGHDR, CDR2 SFDVKD. V was trimmed by 6 bases and J by 9 bases, leaving 21 bases between them. CDR3 length equals 15 residues. The CDR3 loop is CATSSRGDRRRTQYF. DNA of the CDR3: TGTGCCACCAGTTCTAGGGGGGACCGTAGGCGGACGCAGTATTTT.

This clonotype was recorded at least ten times. CDR3 DNA sequence: TGCAGCTCCGAAACAGGCTTCCGGGGCACTGAAGCTTTCTTT. Its protein product is CSSETGFRGTEAFF. The chain carries TRBV29-1 and TRBJ1-1; TRBD1 is a possible D gene (5 bases). With 8 bases removed from V and 4 bases from J, the gap between germline ends came to 20 bases. There are 14 residues in the CDR3. Per the germline V gene, CDR1 is SQVTM and CDR2 is ANQGSEA.

Ten or more counts support this clonotype. This chain connects TRBV6-5 to TRBJ1-5; D is possibly TRBD1 (5 bases). This CDR3 is built from 15 residues. CDR1 and CDR2 from the germline V gene are MNHEY and SVGAGI. The V end was cut by 6 bases, the J end by 0 bases, with 12 bases between. In DNA, the CDR3 is TGTGCCAGCAGGAAAATGGGGGATAGCAATCAGCCCCAGCATTTT. Translation gives CASRKMGDSNQPQHF.

The V and J genes are TRBV6-2 or TRBV6-3 and TRBJ1-5, with D tentatively TRBD1 (5 bases). This CDR3 spans 15 amino acids. The germline gives CDR1 MNHEY, CDR2 SVGEGT. Trimming cost V 2 bases and J 0 bases, with 8 bases left between them. CDR3 DNA sequence: TGTGCCAGCAGTTACCAGGGAATTAGCAATCAGCCCCAGCATTTT. Translation gives CASSYQGISNQPQHF.

This chain uses TRBV13 with TRBJ2-6; tentatively, D is TRBD2 (5 bases). The germline CDR1 and CDR2 sequences are PRHDT and FYEKMQ (reference sequence). Trimming pared 5 bases from V and 1 base from J, leaving 21 bases between. CDR3 length equals 19 residues. CDR3 sequence reads: CASSPPGFDIGSGANVLTF. CDR3 bases: TGTGCCAGCAGCCCTCCGGGATTTGACATTGGTTCTGGGGCCAACGTCCTGACTTTC.

This sequence joins TRBV29-1 and TRBJ2-1; possible D gene TRBD1, 6 bases. V dropped 3 bases and J dropped 7 bases, with 13 bases sitting between them. Germline CDR1 SQVTM, CDR2 ANQGSEA. This CDR3 spans 13 amino acids. The CDR3 DNA follows: TGCAGCGTTGACGGGACAAACGAGAATGAGCAGTTCTTC. This codes for CSVDGTNENEQFF.

This clonotype was observed a handful of times. A single base separates this from a much larger clone, so it may be a read error. The chain employs TRBV5-4 and TRBJ1-1; D gene ambiguous. The CDR3 spans 11 residues. Germline values: CDR1 SGHNT, CDR2 YYREEE (reference sequence). The V end was cut by 2 bases, the J end by 6 bases, with 5 bases between. The CDR3 coding sequence is TGTGCCAGCAGCTTAGACGCTGAAGCTTTCTTT. As protein: CASSLDAEAFF. Full variable domain (missing parts from reference TRBV5-4 and TRBJ1-1): ETGVTQSPTHLIKTRGQQVTLRCSSQSGHNTVSWYQQALGQGPQFIFQYYREEENGRGNFPPRFSGLQFPNYSSELNVNALELDDSALYLCASSLDAEAFFGQGTRLTVV.